This TCR beta chain was captured by sequencing in a study of human T cells and chemical hapten exposure. The overall study: From small differences in pooled library volume came most of the variation in per-sample TCR yields. The study's findings and limits: High-frequency TCRs, those above 1 in 1000, stayed the same after DPC sensitization.

Individual cDNA molecules each carried unique molecular identifiers attached by the library. Original methodology: Ranging from about 23,224 to 750,000, TCR counts per sample had a median value of about 96,000. TCRdb redid the calling of the RACE reads with MiXCR, one entry per CDR3 protein. The V and J calls were determined by TCRdb, not by the authors. Among 55,000 to 75,000 distinct CDR3 sequences, approximately 6.5% were seen once, and the ten largest hold 3% to 4%. This clonotype has a count of ten or more. The antigen is unknown. Per the germline V gene, CDR1 is SGHRS and CDR2 is YFSETQ. CDR3 length: 14 residues. Losses at the gene ends were 2 bases for V and 4 bases for J; bases not matched to a gene: 4. Time point meaning: healthy volunteer bleed at 6 weeks. Total RNA was isolated from whole blood that had not been fractionated.

The specimen sequenced was whole blood. This TCR was sampled from a female donor in good health. Some clones in this sample may be carry-over from other donors' samples. The genes are TRBV5-1 and TRBJ2-3; 7 bases match TRBD2. CDR3 sequence: CASSLGTNSDTQYF. The CDR3 DNA reads TGCGCCAGCAGCTTAGGGACTAACTCAGATACGCAGTATTTT.